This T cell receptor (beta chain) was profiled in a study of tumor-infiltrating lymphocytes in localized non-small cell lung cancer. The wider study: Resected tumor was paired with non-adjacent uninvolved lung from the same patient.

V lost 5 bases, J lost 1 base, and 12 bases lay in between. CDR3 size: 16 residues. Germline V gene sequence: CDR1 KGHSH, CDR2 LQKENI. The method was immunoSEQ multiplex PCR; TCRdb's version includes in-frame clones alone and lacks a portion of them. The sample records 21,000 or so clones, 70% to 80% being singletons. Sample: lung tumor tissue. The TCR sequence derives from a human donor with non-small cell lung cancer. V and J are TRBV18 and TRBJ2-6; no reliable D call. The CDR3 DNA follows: TGTGCCAGCTCAACCGACCCGAGTTCTGGGGCCAACGTCCTGACTTTC. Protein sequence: CASSTDPSSGANVLTF.